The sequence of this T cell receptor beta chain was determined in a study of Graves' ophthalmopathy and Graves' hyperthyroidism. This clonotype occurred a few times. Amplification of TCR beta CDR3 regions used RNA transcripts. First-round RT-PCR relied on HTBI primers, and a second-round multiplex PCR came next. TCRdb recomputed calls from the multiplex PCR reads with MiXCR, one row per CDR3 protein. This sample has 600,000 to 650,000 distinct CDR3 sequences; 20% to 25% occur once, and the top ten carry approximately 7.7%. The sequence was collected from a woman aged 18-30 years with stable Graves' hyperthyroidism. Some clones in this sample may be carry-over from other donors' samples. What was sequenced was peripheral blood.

The CDR3 here is CASSIQGGTGELFF. CDR3 nucleotide sequence: TGTGCCAGCTCTATTCAGGGGGGCACCGGGGAGCTGTTTTTT. This chain links TRBV12-3 or TRBV12-4 with TRBJ2-2; a possible D gene is TRBD1 (7 bases). Trimming shortened V by 8 bases and J by 4 bases, and 14 bases separated the two germline ends. There are 14 residues in the CDR3.